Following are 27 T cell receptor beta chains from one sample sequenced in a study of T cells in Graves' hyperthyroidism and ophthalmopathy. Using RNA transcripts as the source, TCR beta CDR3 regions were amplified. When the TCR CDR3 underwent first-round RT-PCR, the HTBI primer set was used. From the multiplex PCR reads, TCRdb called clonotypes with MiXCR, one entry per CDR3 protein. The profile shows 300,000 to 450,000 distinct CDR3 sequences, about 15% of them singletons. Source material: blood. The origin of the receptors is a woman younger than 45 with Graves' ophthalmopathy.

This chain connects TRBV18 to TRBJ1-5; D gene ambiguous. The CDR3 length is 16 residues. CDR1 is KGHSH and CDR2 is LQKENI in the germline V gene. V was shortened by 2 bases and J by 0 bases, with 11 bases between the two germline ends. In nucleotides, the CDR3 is TGTGCCAGCTCACCAAGAGGATTATCTAGCAATCAGCCCCAGCATTTT. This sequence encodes CASSPRGLSSNQPQHF.

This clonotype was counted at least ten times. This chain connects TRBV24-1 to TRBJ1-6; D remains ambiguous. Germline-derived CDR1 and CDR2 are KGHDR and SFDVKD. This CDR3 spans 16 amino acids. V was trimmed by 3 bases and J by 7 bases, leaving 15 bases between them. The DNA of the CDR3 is TGTGCCACCAGTGATCCGAAGGCAGGATTCAATTCACCCCTCCACTTT. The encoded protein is CATSDPKAGFNSPLHF.

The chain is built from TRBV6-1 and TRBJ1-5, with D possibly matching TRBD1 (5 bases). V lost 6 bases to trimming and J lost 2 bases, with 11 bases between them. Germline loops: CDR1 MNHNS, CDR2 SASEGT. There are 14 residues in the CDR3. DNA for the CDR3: TGTGCCAGCAGGAAGGACACTCGCAATCAGCCCCAGCATTTT. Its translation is CASRKDTRNQPQHF.

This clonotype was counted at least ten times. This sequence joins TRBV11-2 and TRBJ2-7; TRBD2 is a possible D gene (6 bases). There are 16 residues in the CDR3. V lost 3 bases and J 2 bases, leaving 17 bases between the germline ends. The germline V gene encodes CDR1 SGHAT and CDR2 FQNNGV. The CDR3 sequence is CASSFGGGTAAYEQYF. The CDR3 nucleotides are TGTGCCAGCAGCTTTGGTGGCGGGACGGCTGCCTACGAGCAGTACTTC.

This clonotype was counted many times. CDR3 loop: CASSGARTHGYTF. The DNA for the CDR3 is TGTGCCAGCAGCGGGGCCCGTACTCATGGCTACACCTTC. This sequence joins TRBV9 and TRBJ1-2, with D uncertain. Germline V gene sequence: CDR1 SGDLS, CDR2 YYNGEE. The V and J ends lost 3 bases and 6 bases respectively, with 12 bases between them. This CDR3 has 13 residues.

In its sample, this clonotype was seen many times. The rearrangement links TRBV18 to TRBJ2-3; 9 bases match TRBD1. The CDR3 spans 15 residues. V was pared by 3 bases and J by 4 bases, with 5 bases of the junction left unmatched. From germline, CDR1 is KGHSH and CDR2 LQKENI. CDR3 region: CASSPSGQGADTQYF. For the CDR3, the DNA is TGTGCCAGCTCACCGTCGGGACAGGGCGCAGATACGCAGTATTTT. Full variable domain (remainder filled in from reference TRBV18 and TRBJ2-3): NAGVMQNPRHLVRRRGQEARLRCSPMKGHSHVYWYRQLPEEGLKFMVYLQKENIIDESGMPKERFSAEFPKEGPSILRIQQVVRGDSAAYFCASSPSGQGADTQYFGPGTRLTVL.

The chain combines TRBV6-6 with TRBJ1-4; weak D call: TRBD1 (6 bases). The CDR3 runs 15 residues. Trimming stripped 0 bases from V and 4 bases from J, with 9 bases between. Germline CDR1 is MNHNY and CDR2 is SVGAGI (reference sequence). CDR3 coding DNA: TGTGCCAGCAGTTACTCGGTCAGGGGTAATGAAAAACTGTTTTTT. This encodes CASSYSVRGNEKLFF.

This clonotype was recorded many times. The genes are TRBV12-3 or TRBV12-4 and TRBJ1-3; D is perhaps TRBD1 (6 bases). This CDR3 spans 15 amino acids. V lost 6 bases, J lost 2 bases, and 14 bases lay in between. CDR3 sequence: CASSRGQSPGNTIYF. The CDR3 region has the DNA TGTGCCAGCAGCCGAGGACAGTCCCCTGGAAACACCATATATTTT.

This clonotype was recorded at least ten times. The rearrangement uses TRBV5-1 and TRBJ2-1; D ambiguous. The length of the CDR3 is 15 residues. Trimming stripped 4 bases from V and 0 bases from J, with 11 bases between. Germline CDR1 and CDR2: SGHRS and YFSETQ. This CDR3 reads CASSHGVSSYNEQFF. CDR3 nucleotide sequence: TGCGCCAGCAGCCATGGGGTAAGCTCCTACAATGAGCAGTTCTTC. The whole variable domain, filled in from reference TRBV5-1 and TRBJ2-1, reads KAGVTQTPRYLIKTRGQQVTLSCSPISGHRSVSWYQQTPGQGLQFLFEYFSETQRNKGNFPGRFSGRQFSNSRSEMNVSTLELGDSALYLCASSHGVSSYNEQFFGPGTRLTVL.

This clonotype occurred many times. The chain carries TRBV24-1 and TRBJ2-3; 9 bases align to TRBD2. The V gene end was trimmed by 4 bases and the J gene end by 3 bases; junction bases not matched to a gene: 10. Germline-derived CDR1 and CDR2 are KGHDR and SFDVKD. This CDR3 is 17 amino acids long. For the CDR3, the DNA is TGTGCCACCAGTGACTCTAGCGGGGTGGAAGGGACAGATACGCAGTATTTT. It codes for CATSDSSGVEGTDTQYF.

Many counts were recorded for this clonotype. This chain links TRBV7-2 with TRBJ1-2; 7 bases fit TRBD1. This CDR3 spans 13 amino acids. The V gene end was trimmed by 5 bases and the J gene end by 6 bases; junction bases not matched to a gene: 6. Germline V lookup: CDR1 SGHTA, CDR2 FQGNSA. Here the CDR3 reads CASSARQGNGYTF. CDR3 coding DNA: TGTGCCAGCAGCGCCCGACAGGGTAATGGCTACACCTTC.

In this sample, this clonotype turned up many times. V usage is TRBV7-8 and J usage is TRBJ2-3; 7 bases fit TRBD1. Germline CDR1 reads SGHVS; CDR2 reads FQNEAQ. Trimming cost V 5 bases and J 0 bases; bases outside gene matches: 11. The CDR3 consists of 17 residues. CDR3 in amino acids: CASSTRQGLTSTDTQYF. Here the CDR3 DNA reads TGTGCCAGCAGCACACGACAGGGTCTAACTAGCACAGATACGCAGTATTTT.

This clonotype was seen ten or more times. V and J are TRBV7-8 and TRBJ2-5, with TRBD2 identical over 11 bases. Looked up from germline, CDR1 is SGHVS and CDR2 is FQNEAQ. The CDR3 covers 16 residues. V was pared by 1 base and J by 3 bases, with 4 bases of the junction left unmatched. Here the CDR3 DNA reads TGTGCCAGCAGCTTAGTCTTACTAGCGGGGGAAGAGACCCAGTACTTC. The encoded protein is CASSLVLLAGEETQYF.

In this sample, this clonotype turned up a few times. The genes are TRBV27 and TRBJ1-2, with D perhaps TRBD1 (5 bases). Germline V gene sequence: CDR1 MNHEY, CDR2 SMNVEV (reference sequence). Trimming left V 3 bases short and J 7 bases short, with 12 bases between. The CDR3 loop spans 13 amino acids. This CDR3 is CASSLDRGFGYTF. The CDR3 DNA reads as TGTGCCAGCAGTTTGGACCGGGGGTTTGGCTACACCTTC.

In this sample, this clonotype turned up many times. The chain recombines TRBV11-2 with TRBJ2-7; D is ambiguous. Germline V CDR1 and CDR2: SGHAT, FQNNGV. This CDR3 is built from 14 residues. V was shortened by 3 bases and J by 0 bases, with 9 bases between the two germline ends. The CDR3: CASSFEDYSYEQYF. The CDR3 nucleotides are TGTGCCAGCAGCTTCGAGGATTACTCCTACGAGCAGTACTTC.

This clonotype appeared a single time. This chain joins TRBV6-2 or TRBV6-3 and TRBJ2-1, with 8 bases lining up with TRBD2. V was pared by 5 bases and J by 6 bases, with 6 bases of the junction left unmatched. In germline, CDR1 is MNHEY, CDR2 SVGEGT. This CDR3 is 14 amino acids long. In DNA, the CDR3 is TGTGCCAGCAGTCACACTAGCGGCGGCAATGAGCAGTTCTTC. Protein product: CASSHTSGGNEQFF.

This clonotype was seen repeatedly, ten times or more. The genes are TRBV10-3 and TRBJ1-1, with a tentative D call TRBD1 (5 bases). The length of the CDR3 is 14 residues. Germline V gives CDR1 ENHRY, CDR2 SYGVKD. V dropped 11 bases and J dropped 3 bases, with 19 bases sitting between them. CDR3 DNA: TGTGCCGCCCGGGCCTTCAGGGAGGACACTGAAGCTTTCTTT. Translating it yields CAARAFREDTEAFF.

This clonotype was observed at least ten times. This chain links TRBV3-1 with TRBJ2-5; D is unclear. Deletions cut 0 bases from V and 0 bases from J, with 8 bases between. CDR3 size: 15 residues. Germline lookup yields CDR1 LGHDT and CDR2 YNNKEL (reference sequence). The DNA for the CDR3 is TGTGCCAGCAGCCAAGAACGGTACTACCAAGAGACCCAGTACTTC. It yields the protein CASSQERYYQETQYF.

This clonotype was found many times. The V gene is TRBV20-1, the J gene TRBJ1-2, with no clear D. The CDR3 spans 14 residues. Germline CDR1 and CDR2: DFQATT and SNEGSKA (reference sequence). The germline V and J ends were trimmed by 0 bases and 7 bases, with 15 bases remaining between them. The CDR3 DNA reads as TGCAGTGCTAGAGATGAGGCGGTCGGTCCTGGCTACACCTTC. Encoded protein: CSARDEAVGPGYTF.

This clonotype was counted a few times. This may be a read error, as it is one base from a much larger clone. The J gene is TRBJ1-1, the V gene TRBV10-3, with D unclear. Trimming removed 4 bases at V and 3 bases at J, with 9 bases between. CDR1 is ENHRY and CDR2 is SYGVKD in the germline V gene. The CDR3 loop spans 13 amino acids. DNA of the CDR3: TGTGCCATCAGTGGTGTGTTGGACACTGAAGCTTTCTTT. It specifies CAISGVLDTEAFF.

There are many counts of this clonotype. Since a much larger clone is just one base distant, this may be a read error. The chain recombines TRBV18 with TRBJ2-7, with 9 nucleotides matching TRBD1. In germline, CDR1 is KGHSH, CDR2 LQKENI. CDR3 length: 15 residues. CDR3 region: CASPPTRDRDYEQYF. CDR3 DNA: TGTGCCAGCCCACCAACCCGGGACAGGGACTACGAGCAGTACTTC.

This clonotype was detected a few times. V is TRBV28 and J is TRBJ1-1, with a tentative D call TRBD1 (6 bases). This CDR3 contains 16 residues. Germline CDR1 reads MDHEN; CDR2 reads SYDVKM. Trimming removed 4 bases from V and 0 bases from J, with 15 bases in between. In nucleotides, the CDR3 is TGTGCCAGCAGTTGCAACAGGGCAGATTTGAACACTGAAGCTTTCTTT. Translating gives CASSCNRADLNTEAFF.

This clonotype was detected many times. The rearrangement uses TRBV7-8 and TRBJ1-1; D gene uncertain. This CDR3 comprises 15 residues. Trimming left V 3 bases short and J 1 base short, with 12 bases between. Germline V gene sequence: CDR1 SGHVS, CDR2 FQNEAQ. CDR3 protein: CASSLGSAGNTEAFF. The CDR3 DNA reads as TGTGCCAGCAGCTTGGGCTCAGCAGGGAACACTGAAGCTTTCTTT.

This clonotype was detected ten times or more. The CDR3 DNA sequence: TGTGCCAGCAGCTTACTGGGGTTGGGAGGAAACACCATATATTTT. Amino acid sequence: CASSLLGLGGNTIYF. The gene calls are TRBV7-2 and TRBJ1-3; D remains unclear. Germline lookup yields CDR1 SGHTA and CDR2 FQGNSA. This CDR3 comprises 15 residues. The V end was cut by 2 bases, the J end by 4 bases, with 12 bases between.

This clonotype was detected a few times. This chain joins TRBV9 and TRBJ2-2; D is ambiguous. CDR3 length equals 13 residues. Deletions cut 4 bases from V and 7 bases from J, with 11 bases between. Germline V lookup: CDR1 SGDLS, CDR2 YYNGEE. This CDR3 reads CASSLDLNGELFF. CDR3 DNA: TGTGCCAGCAGCTTAGACTTGAACGGGGAGCTGTTTTTT. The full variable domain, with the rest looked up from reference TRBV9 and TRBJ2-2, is DSGVTQTPKHLITATGQRVTLRCSPRSGDLSVYWYQQSLDQGLQFLIQYYNGEERAKGNILERFSAQQFPDLHSELNLSSLELGDSALYFCASSLDLNGELFFGEGSRLTVL.

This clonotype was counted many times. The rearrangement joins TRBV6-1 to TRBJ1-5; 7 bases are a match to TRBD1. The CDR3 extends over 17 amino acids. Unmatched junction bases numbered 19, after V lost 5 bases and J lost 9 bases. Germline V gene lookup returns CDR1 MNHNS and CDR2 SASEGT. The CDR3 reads CASSQTFIGQVRWPQHF. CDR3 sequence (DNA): TGTGCCAGCAGTCAGACGTTTATAGGACAGGTTCGATGGCCCCAGCATTTT.

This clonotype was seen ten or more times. The CDR3 loop reads CASSTGGNNEQFF. The CDR3 DNA is TGTGCCAGCAGCACGGGGGGGAACAATGAGCAGTTCTTC. The chain couples TRBV7-9 to TRBJ2-1; TRBD2 matches 8 bases. The CDR3 has 13 residues. V dropped 5 bases and J dropped 5; count of bases not matched to a gene: 2. Germline CDR1 SEHNR, CDR2 FQNEAQ (reference sequence).